These 3 T cell receptor beta chains originate from one sample sequenced in a study of cytomegalovirus exposure and HLA in healthy donors. The table came from immunoSEQ multiplex PCR; TCRdb's copy has only in-frame clones and leaves some out. The table records approximately 140,000 clones, approximately 86% of them present only once. Input material: PBMCs. The receptor set was obtained from a man in his late teens or twenties in good health and CMV-seropositive.

The chain uses TRBV4-1 and TRBJ2-1; tentative D call: TRBD2 (5 bases). The CDR3 is 15 amino acids. Germline V gene lookup returns CDR1 MGHRA and CDR2 YSYEKL. The ends were cut back, 0 bases at V and 1 base at J, with 7 bases in the middle. The DNA of the CDR3 is TGCGCCAGCAGCCAAGATCGGGATTCCTACAATGAGCAGTTCTTC. It specifies CASSQDRDSYNEQFF.

The genes are TRBV7-9 and TRBJ1-5; TRBD1 agrees at 7 bases. The CDR3 consists of 19 residues. Germline V lookup: CDR1 SEHNR, CDR2 FQNEAQ (reference sequence). V shed 5 bases, J shed 3 bases, and the junction held 19 bases outside the gene matches. The CDR3 region has the DNA TGTGCCAGCAGCCTAAACTACTTTACCCCGGGACAGAACAATCAGCCCCAGCATTTT. Amino acid sequence: CASSLNYFTPGQNNQPQHF.

This chain joins TRBV10-3 and TRBJ1-2; 7 nucleotides line up with TRBD1. The CDR3 length is 13 residues. Germline lookup yields CDR1 ENHRY and CDR2 SYGVKD. V trimming: 6 bases; J trimming: 4 bases; junction bases outside the gene matches: 5. CDR3 sequence reads: CAIRSTGIYGYTF. DNA of the CDR3: TGTGCCATCAGGTCGACAGGGATCTATGGCTACACCTTC.